The 24 T cell receptor beta chains in this list originate from one sample, sequenced in a study of cytomegalovirus exposure and HLA in healthy donors. The PCR employed 60 Vbeta primers together with 13 Jbeta primers. Assay used: immunoSEQ multiplex PCR; TCRdb lists only in-frame clones, some missing. The sample consists of about 130,000 clones, about 84% of them appearing once. Sequenced: PBMCs. These TCRs come from a boy between 10 and 17 years old in good health and CMV-seronegative.

The J gene is TRBJ1-2, the V gene TRBV6-5; 8 bases are a match to TRBD1. V was pared by 6 bases and J by 7 bases, with 7 bases of the junction left unmatched. CDR1 MNHEY and CDR2 SVGAGI come from the germline V gene. The CDR3 contains 13 residues. For the CDR3, the DNA is TGTGCCAGCAGCACCCCCGGACAGGGTGGCTACACCTTC. It encodes CASSTPGQGGYTF.

V and J are TRBV5-1 and TRBJ2-1; 12 bases are shared with TRBD2. Unmatched junction bases numbered 5, after V lost 4 bases and J lost 0 bases. Germline loops: CDR1 SGHRS, CDR2 YFSETQ. The CDR3 has 17 residues. This CDR3 is CASSHGLAGFSYNEQFF. In nucleotides, the CDR3 is TGCGCCAGCAGCCACGGACTAGCGGGGTTCTCCTACAATGAGCAGTTCTTC.

The V and J genes are TRBV4-3 and TRBJ1-2, with TRBD1 matching 7 bases. This CDR3 is 17 amino acids long. The V gene end was trimmed by 0 bases and the J gene end by 4 bases; junction bases not matched to a gene: 11. Germline V CDR1 and CDR2: LGHNA, YSLEER. The CDR3 here is CASSQDRSSGTAYGYTF. CDR3 DNA: TGCGCCAGCAGCCAAGACAGGAGTTCCGGGACAGCCTATGGCTACACCTTC.

The chain carries TRBV6-5 and TRBJ2-1, with TRBD2 identical over 9 bases. There are 13 residues in the CDR3. V dropped 5 bases and J dropped 7; count of bases not matched to a gene: 3. Germline-derived CDR1 and CDR2 are MNHEY and SVGAGI. CDR3 coding DNA: TGTGCCAGCAGTATGACTAGCGGAAATGAGCAGTTCTTC. Its translation is CASSMTSGNEQFF.

This clone has more than one count but fewer than ten. V gene TRBV5-6 combines with J gene TRBJ2-2; TRBD1 aligns across 9 bases. CDR1 and CDR2 from the germline V gene are SGHDT and YYEEEE. The J segment lost 4 bases and the V segment lost 1 base, leaving 5 bases of the junction unmatched. The CDR3 loop spans 16 amino acids. The CDR3 spells CASSLYGTGRTGELFF. DNA of the CDR3: TGTGCCAGCAGCTTGTACGGGACAGGGCGCACCGGGGAGCTGTTTTTT.

The chain couples TRBV29-1 to TRBJ1-4; possible D gene TRBD1, 6 bases. The V gene's germline CDR1 is SQVTM and CDR2 ANQGSEA. This CDR3 region has 12 residues. The ends were cut back, 3 bases at V and 8 bases at J, with 10 bases in the middle. The DNA of the CDR3 is TGCAGCGTTGAGGCAGGGGAAGAAAAACTGTTTTTT. This encodes CSVEAGEEKLFF.

The chain couples TRBV30 to TRBJ1-1, with D uncertain. The germline V gene encodes CDR1 GTSNPN and CDR2 SVGIG (reference sequence). Trimming pared 7 bases from V and 6 bases from J, leaving 9 bases between. The CDR3 spans 10 residues. CDR3 protein: CASREPEAFF. The CDR3 DNA reads as TGTGCCTCCCGGGAGCCTGAAGCTTTCTTT.

This sequence joins TRBV2 and TRBJ2-7; 7 bases match TRBD1. The CDR3 contains 15 residues. Germline values: CDR1 SNHLY, CDR2 FYNNEI. J gave up 2 bases and V 2 bases, and 6 bases lay outside the gene matches. The CDR3 DNA sequence: TGTGCCAGCAGTGAACCTTGGACAGGCGCCTACGAGCAGTACTTC. It is translated as CASSEPWTGAYEQYF.

This clone is a singleton in its sample. This CDR3 is also generated by other DNA sequences in the sample. This CDR3 is CASSPMRGHTEAFF. As DNA, the CDR3 is TGTGCCAGCAGCCCAATGCGGGGCCACACTGAAGCTTTCTTT. J is TRBJ1-1 and V is TRBV6-5; maybe TRBD1 (5 bases). Looked up from germline, CDR1 is MNHEY and CDR2 is SVGAGI. Trimming stripped 6 bases from V and 3 bases from J, with 14 bases between. The CDR3 extends over 14 amino acids.

The genes are TRBV5-1 and TRBJ2-2, with 13 bases lining up with TRBD2. Germline CDR1 is SGHRS and CDR2 is YFSETQ. The CDR3 loop spans 17 amino acids. V shed 3 bases, J shed 6 bases, and the junction held 8 bases outside the gene matches. CDR3 nucleotide sequence: TGCGCCAGCAGCTCCCGGGGACTAGCGGGAAACTCCGGGGAGCTGTTTTTT. It specifies CASSSRGLAGNSGELFF.

This clone has just a few counts. The chain uses TRBV10-3 and TRBJ1-1; no reliable D call. The CDR3 covers 11 residues. The V and J ends lost 4 bases and 7 bases respectively, with 7 bases between them. Per germline, CDR1 ENHRY and CDR2 SYGVKD. The CDR3 nucleotides are TGTGCCATCAGTGTTAGAGATGAAGCTTTCTTT. Protein sequence: CAISVRDEAFF.

V gene TRBV7-2 combines with J gene TRBJ1-4; 8 bases are shared with TRBD1. The CDR3 covers 14 residues. CDR1 and CDR2 (germline): SGHTA, FQGNSA. Trimming removed 5 bases from V and 5 bases from J; junction bases left unmatched: 4. The CDR3 reads CASSVTGGNEKLFF. CDR3 nucleotides: TGTGCCAGCAGCGTCACAGGGGGGAATGAAAAACTGTTTTTT.

The V call is TRBV6-1, the J call TRBJ2-5; 7 positions match TRBD1. The junction had 7 bases not matched to a gene; V was cut back by 7 bases and J by 5 bases. Germline assignment: CDR1 MNHNS and CDR2 SASEGT. This CDR3 comprises 13 residues. The CDR3 DNA is TGTGCCAGCAAGGCAGGGGGAACGGAGACCCAGTACTTC. Residues: CASKAGGTETQYF.

The genes are TRBV6-1 and TRBJ2-7, with D possibly TRBD2 on 6 matching bases. The germline V gene encodes CDR1 MNHNS and CDR2 SASEGT. This CDR3 has 14 residues. Trimming took off 4 bases at V and 3 bases at J, with 13 bases between the two ends. The chain's CDR3 is CASSAIGRIYEQYF. CDR3 nucleotides: TGTGCCAGCAGTGCTATCGGGAGAATCTACGAGCAGTACTTC.

The J gene is TRBJ2-7, the V gene TRBV5-1; maybe TRBD2 (5 bases). V was trimmed by 0 bases and J by 4 bases, leaving 8 bases between them. This CDR3 is 13 amino acids long. Germline lookup yields CDR1 SGHRS and CDR2 YFSETQ. Written as DNA, the CDR3 is TGCGCCAGCAGCTTGGTGCCGGGGTACGAGCAGTACTTC. The encoded protein is CASSLVPGYEQYF.

The genes are TRBV5-1 and TRBJ2-2, with 11 bases lining up with TRBD1. Trimming at V came to 1 base and at J to 6 bases, leaving 5 bases not matched to a gene. Germline assignment: CDR1 SGHRS and CDR2 YFSETQ. This CDR3 is 16 amino acids long. In nucleotides, the CDR3 is TGCGCCAGCAGCTTGACTCCGGGACAGGGGGCCGGGGAGCTGTTTTTT. This encodes CASSLTPGQGAGELFF.

J is TRBJ2-7 and V is TRBV5-4, with 8 positions matching TRBD2. This CDR3 spans 13 amino acids. In germline, CDR1 is SGHNT, CDR2 YYREEE (reference sequence). J was trimmed by 5 bases and V by 4 bases; bases with no gene match: 5. In DNA form, the CDR3 reads TGTGCCAGCAGCCCGGGAGGGCCAAACGAGCAGTACTTC. Protein sequence: CASSPGGPNEQYF. The variable domain in full, with the rest retrieved from reference TRBV5-4 and TRBJ2-7, is ETGVTQSPTHLIKTRGQQVTLRCSSQSGHNTVSWYQQALGQGPQFIFQYYREEENGRGNFPPRFSGLQFPNYSSELNVNALELDDSALYLCASSPGGPNEQYFGPGTRLTVT.

V usage is TRBV2 and J usage is TRBJ2-7; D perhaps matches TRBD1 (6 bases). CDR1 SNHLY and CDR2 FYNNEI come from the germline V gene. The V and J ends lost 5 bases and 7 bases respectively, with 15 bases between them. This CDR3 region has 13 residues. The CDR3 region has the DNA TGTGCCAGCAGTTTCGACAGGCCAACGGAGCAGTACTTC. Protein product: CASSFDRPTEQYF.

The rearrangement joins TRBV10-3 to TRBJ2-1; TRBD2 is a possible D gene (5 bases). CDR1 ENHRY and CDR2 SYGVKD come from the germline V gene. This CDR3 is built from 14 residues. V was shortened by 4 bases and J by 4 bases, with 11 bases between the two germline ends. The CDR3 is CAISGGVGYNEQFF. CDR3 DNA sequence: TGTGCCATCAGTGGGGGAGTGGGGTACAATGAGCAGTTCTTC.

The CDR3 spells CASSAGTDIYNEQFF. As DNA, the CDR3 is TGTGCCAGCAGCGCCGGGACAGACATCTACAATGAGCAGTTCTTC. V gene TRBV2 combines with J gene TRBJ2-1; 7 nucleotides line up with TRBD1. The length of the CDR3 is 15 residues. Trimming removed 6 bases from V and 3 bases from J; junction bases left unmatched: 8. The germline CDR1 and CDR2 sequences are SNHLY and FYNNEI.

The rearrangement uses TRBV5-1 and TRBJ2-3; a possible D gene is TRBD1 (6 bases). Germline loops: CDR1 SGHRS, CDR2 YFSETQ. The CDR3 loop spans 14 amino acids. V lost 4 bases and J 4 bases, leaving 13 bases between the germline ends. CDR3 nucleotides: TGCGCCAGCAGCCAACGGACAGCGGCAGATACGCAGTATTTT. It is translated as CASSQRTAADTQYF.

There are a few counts of this clone. This chain links TRBV5-1 with TRBJ2-7; D is uncertain. CDR1 and CDR2 (germline): SGHRS, YFSETQ. V was shortened by 6 bases and J by 0 bases, with 13 bases between the two germline ends. The CDR3 is 14 residues long. The chain's CDR3 is CASNPPENSYEQYF. In DNA form, the CDR3 reads TGCGCCAGCAACCCACCGGAGAACTCCTACGAGCAGTACTTC.

The chain employs TRBV30 and TRBJ2-6; weak D call: TRBD2 (5 bases). With 2 bases removed from V and 11 bases from J, the gap between germline ends came to 13 bases. The CDR3 runs 13 residues. CDR1 GTSNPN and CDR2 SVGIG come from the germline V gene (reference sequence). CDR3 region: CAWSPSSFYVLTF. DNA for the CDR3: TGTGCCTGGAGTCCTTCTAGCTTTTACGTCCTGACTTTC.

The genes are TRBV2 and TRBJ1-2, with a tentative D call TRBD1 (6 bases). The CDR3 spans 13 residues. Germline lookup yields CDR1 SNHLY and CDR2 FYNNEI. V was trimmed by 5 bases and J by 5 bases, leaving 12 bases between them. The CDR3 loop is CASSLDSNYGYTF. The CDR3 DNA follows: TGTGCCAGCAGTCTGGACAGTAATTATGGCTACACCTTC.